The rows below give T cell receptor beta chains drawn from one sample of a study of shared clonotypes between healthy human individuals. TCRdb's copy holds only in-frame clones and misses some; the assay was immunoSEQ multiplex PCR. The profile shows around 2.1 million clones, about 93% of them singletons. The sample taken for sequencing was naive CD8+ T cells from PBMCs. These TCRs come from a man aged 18 to 35 in good health. Some clones in this sample may be carry-over from other donors' samples. The CDR3 runs from the conserved cysteine through the conserved F or W. The D gene is left open where the match is weak. Not every row has a clone size; where given, it reads once, few, many or a size class.

d_call: -
v_call: TRBV7-2
clone_size: once
j_call: TRBJ2-7
cdr3_nt: TGTGCCAGCAGCTTTACCGGACCCTCCTACGAGCAGTACTTC
cdr3_aa: CASSFTGPSYEQYF

d_call: TRBD2
v_call: TRBV7-9
clone_size: once
j_call: TRBJ2-2
cdr3_nt: TGTGCCAGCAGCCCCCCCCCGGGAGGGCCAGGCACCGGGGAGCTGTTTTTT
cdr3_aa: CASSPPPGGPGTGELFF

d_call: -
v_call: TRBV27
clone_size: -
j_call: TRBJ1-1
cdr3_nt: TGTGCCAGCAGTTTACTCGTCCGGGGGGGGACTGAAGCTTTCTTT
cdr3_aa: CASSLLVRGGTEAFF

d_call: -
v_call: TRBV29-1
clone_size: -
j_call: TRBJ1-2
cdr3_nt: TGCAGCGTTATGACAGGTCCCTATGGCTACACCTTC
cdr3_aa: CSVMTGPYGYTF

d_call: -
v_call: TRBV7-9
clone_size: -
j_call: TRBJ2-3
cdr3_nt: TGTGCCAGCGGGGGTGGGACCCCAGATACGCAGTATTTT
cdr3_aa: CASGGGTPDTQYF

d_call: TRBD1
v_call: TRBV5-1
clone_size: -
j_call: TRBJ1-1
cdr3_nt: TGCGCCAGCAGCCCCGACAGGGGCGTGAACACTGAAGCTTTCTTT
cdr3_aa: CASSPDRGVNTEAFF

d_call: -
v_call: TRBV6-5
clone_size: -
j_call: TRBJ2-7
cdr3_nt: TGTGCCAGCAGTCCCTCTACTCCCCGCTACGAGCAGTACTTC
cdr3_aa: CASSPSTPRYEQYF

d_call: -
v_call: TRBV7-6
clone_size: -
j_call: TRBJ2-1
cdr3_nt: TGTGCCAGCAGCTTGGCCGAGGCGGAGGATGAGCAGTTCTTC
cdr3_aa: CASSLAEAEDEQFF

d_call: TRBD1
v_call: TRBV7-9
clone_size: -
j_call: TRBJ2-7
cdr3_nt: TGTGCCAGCAGCCAAGCCCAGGGACAGCTCTCCTACGAGCAGTACTTC
cdr3_aa: CASSQAQGQLSYEQYF

d_call: -
v_call: TRBV4-3
clone_size: few
j_call: TRBJ1-1
cdr3_nt: TGCGCCAGCAGCTCCGGGTCAGCTGAAGCTTTCTTT
cdr3_aa: CASSSGSAEAFF

d_call: -
v_call: TRBV9
clone_size: -
j_call: TRBJ2-5
cdr3_nt: TGTGCCAGCAGCGCGGGAGTGGTATATGAAGAGACCCAGTACTTC
cdr3_aa: CASSAGVVYEETQYF

d_call: -
v_call: TRBV6-5
clone_size: -
j_call: TRBJ2-3
cdr3_nt: TGTGCCAGCAGTGGGGGGGCGGTTATAACAGATACGCAGTATTTT
cdr3_aa: CASSGGAVITDTQYF

d_call: TRBD2
v_call: TRBV7-2
clone_size: -
j_call: TRBJ2-2
cdr3_nt: TGTGCCAGCAGCTTCCCACCCCGCGGGAGGGGCACCGGGGAGCTGTTTTTT
cdr3_aa: CASSFPPRGRGTGELFF